These 11 T cell receptor beta chains share one sample of origin, sequenced in a study of early T cells in non-severe SARS-CoV-2 infection. TCRdb independently ran MiXCR on the 5' RACE reads; one entry per CDR3 protein. The sample carries some 91,000 distinct CDR3 sequences, about 16% recorded once. What was sequenced was whole blood. The receptor set was obtained from an adult who was a healthcare worker with PCR-confirmed SARS-CoV-2 infection or an uninfected control (not recorded which).

V gene TRBV28 combines with J gene TRBJ2-5; tentatively, D is TRBD1 (5 bases). Germline V CDR1 and CDR2: MDHEN, SYDVKM. The V end lost 4 bases, the J end lost 5 bases, and 11 bases lay between the germline ends. The CDR3 covers 13 residues. The CDR3 spells CASSSTEKETQYF. The DNA for the CDR3 is TGTGCCAGCAGTTCGACAGAGAAGGAGACCCAGTACTTC.

The sample holds many counts of this clonotype. The chain combines TRBV7-9 with TRBJ1-1; D not resolved. Per the germline V gene, CDR1 is SEHNR and CDR2 is FQNEAQ (reference sequence). Trimming left V 7 bases short and J 7 bases short, with 13 bases between. The CDR3 is made up of 12 amino acids. CDR3 protein: CASMAGSDEAFF. CDR3 nucleotides: TGTGCCAGCATGGCAGGTTCGGATGAAGCTTTCTTT.

V gene TRBV11-2 combines with J gene TRBJ2-3, with unresolved D. The germline CDR1 and CDR2 sequences are SGHAT and FQNNGV. The CDR3 extends over 11 amino acids. The V end was cut by 3 bases, the J end by 6 bases, with 4 bases between. The CDR3 here is CASSFIDTQYF. CDR3 coding DNA: TGTGCCAGCAGCTTCATTGATACGCAGTATTTT.

This clonotype occurred many times. The V gene is TRBV5-1, the J gene TRBJ2-3; TRBD1 or TRBD2 may be the D gene (5 bases each). The CDR3 has 15 amino acids. The germline gives CDR1 SGHRS, CDR2 YFSETQ. Trimming cost V 3 bases and J 1 base, with 12 bases left between them. CDR3 DNA: TGCGCCAGCAGCTCCCGGGACCCGGGCACAGATACGCAGTATTTT. It encodes CASSSRDPGTDTQYF.

This chain connects TRBV18 to TRBJ1-1, with 11 bases that match TRBD1. Trimming at V came to 3 bases and at J to 5 bases, leaving 8 bases not matched to a gene. Germline V gives CDR1 KGHSH, CDR2 LQKENI. The CDR3 has 16 residues. CDR3: CASSPDRGRGGTEAFF. Written as DNA, the CDR3 is TGTGCCAGCTCACCGGACAGGGGGCGAGGCGGGACTGAAGCTTTCTTT.

This clonotype occurred many times. The chain has TRBV6-6 and TRBJ1-1, with TRBD1 as a possible D gene (6 bases). CDR3 length: 15 residues. The V end was cut by 6 bases, the J end by 3 bases, with 17 bases between. Per germline, CDR1 MNHNY and CDR2 SVGAGI (reference sequence). CDR3 in DNA: TGTGCCAGCAGACGAAAAGGACAGTGGGACACTGAAGCTTTCTTT. Translating it yields CASRRKGQWDTEAFF.

The chain employs TRBV20-1 and TRBJ1-6; D is unresolved. CDR3 length: 13 amino acids. The V and J ends lost 6 bases and 8 bases respectively, with 14 bases between them. Germline V gene sequence: CDR1 DFQATT, CDR2 SNEGSKA (reference sequence). CDR3 DNA sequence: TGCAGTGCACCAAACGGCGGGGATTCACCCCTCCACTTT. Translation: CSAPNGGDSPLHF.

The V gene is TRBV28, the J gene TRBJ2-1; TRBD2 aligns across 12 bases. The V gene end was trimmed by 3 bases and the J gene end by 3 bases; junction bases not matched to a gene: 6. Germline loops: CDR1 MDHEN, CDR2 SYDVKM. The CDR3 is made up of 17 amino acids. DNA for the CDR3: TGTGCCAGCAGTTTCCCTGCTAGCGGGAGGGACTACAATGAGCAGTTCTTC. Translated, it gives CASSFPASGRDYNEQFF.

The genes are TRBV2 and TRBJ2-7, with TRBD1 matching over 9 bases. Losses at the gene ends were 6 bases for V and 2 bases for J; bases not matched to a gene: 5. The CDR3 extends over 14 amino acids. Germline assignment: CDR1 SNHLY and CDR2 FYNNEI. CDR3 residues: CASRRQGETYEQYF. CDR3 coding DNA: TGTGCCAGCAGGAGACAGGGGGAAACCTACGAGCAGTACTTC. The full variable domain, completed using reference TRBV2 and TRBJ2-7, is EPEVTQTPSHQVTQMGQEVILRCVPISNHLYFYWYRQILGQKVEFLVSFYNNEISEKSEIFDDQFSVERPDGSNFTLKIRSTKLEDSAMYFCASRRQGETYEQYFGPGTRLTVT.

The CDR3 DNA reads as TGTGCCAGCAGCCAAGTCGTGGGGGCTGCTGAAGCTTTCTTT. This sequence encodes CASSQVVGAAEAFF. The V and J genes are TRBV4-2 and TRBJ1-1; perhaps TRBD1 as D (6 bases). V lost 1 base, J lost 6 bases, and 12 bases lay in between. There are 14 residues in the CDR3. Germline-derived CDR1 and CDR2 are LGHNA and YNFKEQ.

This clonotype was seen a handful of times. The rearrangement links TRBV6-5 to TRBJ2-7; TRBD2 might be the D (5 bases). Germline V gene lookup returns CDR1 MNHEY and CDR2 SVGAGI. The CDR3 is 13 amino acids. V lost 5 bases and J 1 base, leaving 9 bases between the germline ends. DNA for the CDR3: TGTGCCAGCAGTAAAGGAGGATCCTACGAGCAGTACTTC. The encoded protein is CASSKGGSYEQYF.